Listed below are T cell receptor beta chains from one sample, sequenced in a study of identical twins. MiXCR was run by TCRdb on the 5' RACE reads, yielding one entry per CDR3 protein. This table holds about 470,000 distinct CDR3 sequences, approximately 24% found once. These same data were also listed under a study on T cells expressing NK-cell markers.

Sample: CD4+ T cells sorted from blood. These receptors were taken from a woman aged 18-30 years in good health. The CDR3 runs from the conserved cysteine through the conserved F or W.

>TRBJ2-1|TRBV6-4
CASSGISERGYNEQFF
>TRBJ2-5|TRBV6-2/TRBV6-3
CASSYTGGRKTQYF
>TRBJ1-2|TRBV11-2
CASSSWTEPHYGYTF
>TRBJ2-3|TRBV29-1
CSVERDTSTDTQYF
>TRBJ2-5|TRBV5-1
CASSSLVAGQETQYF
>TRBJ2-5|TRBV12-3/TRBV12-4
CASSLSSGWGETQYF
>TRBJ1-1|TRBV7-3
CASSLKSSTEAFF
>TRBJ2-1|TRBV3-1
CASSYLGTAYNEQFF
>TRBJ1-2|TRBV4-3
CASSRGTGEYGYTF
>TRBJ2-5|TRBV12-3/TRBV12-4
CAISLYGLSGRASGETQYF
>TRBJ2-3|TRBV18
CASSAADRGTDTQYF
>TRBJ1-2|TRBV20-1
CSAREAGIYGYTF
>TRBJ1-2|TRBV5-5
CASSLVLSNYGYTF
>TRBJ1-5|TRBV7-2
CASSVRQPNQPQHF
>TRBJ2-1|TRBV6-1
CASSPRDRVSNEQFF
>TRBJ1-5|TRBV10-3
CAIKGDGGNQPQHF
>TRBJ2-2|TRBV15
CATSRDGFPGRTGELFF
>TRBJ1-6|TRBV12-3/TRBV12-4
CASSLTGASPLHF
>TRBJ2-1|TRBV6-1
CASRSTGTGNYNEQFF
>TRBJ1-4|TRBV7-9
CASSLGLGQGEKLFF
>TRBJ2-5|TRBV3-1
CASSQRTQYF
>TRBJ2-7|TRBV5-1
CASSFLAANYEQYF
>TRBJ2-7|TRBV28
CASSLWGGASSYEQYF
>TRBJ2-1|TRBV27
CASSSPGLAANRFYNEQFF
>TRBJ1-4|TRBV7-2
CASSLRTGNEKLFF
>TRBJ2-3|TRBV7-9
CASSHEGTSGVRDTQYF
>TRBJ1-1|TRBV20-1
CSASKGMNTEAFF
>TRBJ2-1|TRBV7-9
CATNLAGAYNEQFF
>TRBJ2-7|TRBV7-9
CASIFQEPYEQYF
>TRBJ1-1|TRBV5-1
CASSLMWRGYTEAFF
>TRBJ2-3|TRBV20-1
CSAPRIGTSGGDTQYF
>TRBJ1-2|TRBV6-5
CASSYSQVSYGYTF
>TRBJ1-6|TRBV6-1
CASRITGGVNSPLHF
>TRBJ2-2|TRBV7-8
CASSSTSANSGELFF
>TRBJ2-2|TRBV12-3/TRBV12-4
CASGTEMTNTGELFF
>TRBJ2-7|TRBV6-4
CASRIRGEQYF
>TRBJ2-2|TRBV29-1
CSAWTQMNTGELFF
>TRBJ1-5|TRBV6-1
CASSLTGGGQPQHF
>TRBJ2-3|TRBV5-5
CASSLREFPTDTQYF
>TRBJ2-7|TRBV7-9
CASSRKGVTYEQYF
>TRBJ2-3|TRBV28
CASSGGGHGTDTQYF
>TRBJ2-5|TRBV20-1
CSASRPQGGETQYF
>TRBJ1-1|TRBV7-9
CASSLVDGTEAFF
>TRBJ1-2|TRBV20-1
CSASSGTYGYTF
>TRBJ2-7|TRBV5-1
CASSLGIWEEQYF
>TRBJ2-3|TRBV20-1
CSAEQGTDTQYF
>TRBJ2-1|TRBV5-4
CASSPGLAGVAYNEQFF
>TRBJ2-1|TRBV12-3/TRBV12-4
CASIWGLAGYNEQFF
>TRBJ2-7|TRBV6-2/TRBV6-3
CASSSLGGTAGLEQYF
>TRBJ1-1|TRBV12-3/TRBV12-4
CASSLAGYGTGGGPEAFF
>TRBJ2-6|TRBV12-5
CASGGPAGASSGANVLTF
>TRBJ1-1|TRBV19
CASSLGLSSTEAFF
>TRBJ2-3|TRBV20-1
CSAPRGPDTQYF
>TRBJ2-2|TRBV4-3
CASSQNSGMNTGELFF
>TRBJ1-6|TRBV15
CATSSAGVGSPLHF
>TRBJ2-3|TRBV6-1
CASSDRGGADTQYF
>TRBJ2-5|TRBV5-1
CASSLGQQETQYF
>TRBJ1-1|TRBV20-1
CSASLLWGNTEAFF
>TRBJ2-2|TRBV12-3/TRBV12-4
CASRASGVTGELFF
>TRBJ2-7|TRBV5-6
CASSTGQASEQYF